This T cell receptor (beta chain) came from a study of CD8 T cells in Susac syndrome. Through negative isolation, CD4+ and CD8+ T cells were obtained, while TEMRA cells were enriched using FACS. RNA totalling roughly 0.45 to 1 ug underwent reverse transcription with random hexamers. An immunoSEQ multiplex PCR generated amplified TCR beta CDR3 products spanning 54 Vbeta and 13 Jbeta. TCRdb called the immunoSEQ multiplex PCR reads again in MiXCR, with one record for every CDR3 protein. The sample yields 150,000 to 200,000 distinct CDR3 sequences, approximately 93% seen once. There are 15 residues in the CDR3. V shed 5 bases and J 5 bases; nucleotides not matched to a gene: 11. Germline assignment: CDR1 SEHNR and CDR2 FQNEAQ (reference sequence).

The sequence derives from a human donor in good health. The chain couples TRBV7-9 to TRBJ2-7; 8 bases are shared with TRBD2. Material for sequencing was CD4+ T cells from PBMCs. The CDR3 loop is CASSPGDSGVDEQYV. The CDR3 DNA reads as TGTGCCAGCAGCCCGGGGGATAGCGGGGTCGACGAGCAGTACGTC.